The rows below give T cell receptor beta chains drawn from one sample of a study of T cell changes during pregnancy in multiple sclerosis. Generated by immunoSEQ multiplex PCR, the TCRdb table keeps only in-frame clones and is missing some. The table includes tens of thousands of clones, about 89% detected once. The specimen comprised CD4+ T cells from peripheral blood mononuclear cells, sampled in the second trimester of pregnancy. Receptors were obtained from a female donor with multiple sclerosis, enrolled in a pregnancy study. CDR3s leave out the opening cysteine and the closing phenylalanine or tryptophan. Fields, in order: V gene, CDR3 protein.

>TRBV7-2
ASRLPGQVYGYT
>TRBV6-4
ASSDVGQGWSPLH
>TRBV12-5
ASGLGAGSGRRYNEQF
>TRBV30
AWRTGGYNEQF
>TRBV5-6
ASSHRQGRGAEAF
>TRBV9
ASSVTPGNTIY
>TRBV19
ASSSDRLDTGELF
>TRBV27
ASSLFSRRTGVTGELF
>TRBV28
ASSSLERSNTGELF
>TRBV15
ATSRADREPGETQY
>TRBV7-9
ASSLEWQTYEQY
>TRBV19
ASSDRYNEQF
>TRBV7-9
ASSSNPSGRAPEAF
>TRBV28
ASSAAGTT
>TRBV4-1
ASSPQREVGNEQF
>TRBV6-1
ASVAVGGGELF
>TRBV5-5
ASSLVSGYEQY
>TRBV7-2
ASSLGGQHLDGYT
>TRBV27
ASSLRPSASGLNTGELF
>TRBV7-6
ASSLARGQIESNQPQH
>TRBV19
ASRGLGQVTEAF
>TRBV7-9
ASSLRLAGGETQY
>TRBV7-3
ASSRQNNYEQY
>TRBV5-6
ASSQRRLAKYNEQF
>TRBV18
ASSADISGNTIY
>TRBV6-5
ASTIDRTGANVLT
>TRBV5-4
ASSSPGRAGSGANVLT
>TRBV9
ASSVDRSNYGYT
>TRBV7-8
ASSPRGGLETQY
>TRBV5-6
ASSLGFAGGRAYEQY
>TRBV5-1
ASSSHGGTSGSYEQY
>TRBV11-2
ASSLARGTGGSYEQY
>TRBV2
ASSEEQGVGEQY
>TRBV5-1
ASSLAASGIYNEQF
>TRBV7-3
ASSIGLAGEQF
>TRBV6-6
ASSPLLAGSETQY
>TRBV6-1
ASSEGRVVVETQY
>TRBV27
ASRAGFGYSYT
>TRBV28
ASRLLVGAGNTIY
>TRBV14
ASSQYRTGREKLF
>TRBV5-1
ASSSRTSGYEQY
>TRBV7-9
ASSLPTSSAEQY